Below, 23 T cell receptor beta chains from the same sample are listed, as sequenced in a study of tissue T cells after allogeneic stem cell transplantation. Libraries were prepared by immunoSEQ multiplex PCR; TCRdb keeps only in-frame clonotypes and omits some of them. The sample records about 4,400 clones, around 50% being singletons. Time point of the sample: mouse harvest day 7 after allogeneic transplant. The graft held 10^6 splenic CD5+ T cells and 10^7 T-cell-depleted bone marrow cells. Sequencing was done on a sample of lymph node tissue. The receptors originated from a female BALB/c mouse given C57BL/6 T cells with graft-versus-host disease after an allogeneic hematopoietic cell transplant.

This clone was seen more than once but under ten times. The germline and genes are mouse ones. The sequenced part of the CDR3 DNA is TGTGCCAGCAGGTCCCACAGGGGGGACACAGAAGTCTTC. Its protein product is CASRSHRGDTEVF. From start to end, the CDR3 is CASRSHRGDTEVFF. This rearrangement joins TRBV24 to TRBJ1-1, with 8 nucleotides matching TRBD1. Sequencing ends 1 residue short of the CDR3 end; the germline J gene provides the rest. CDR3 length: 14 residues. Per the germline V gene, CDR1 is KGHTA and CDR2 is FRNEEI. Losses at the gene ends were 6 bases for V and 3 bases for J; bases not matched to a gene: 6.

This clone occurred a few times. Genes and germline come from the mouse. The CDR3 end falls 1 residue outside the read, so it is completed with the germline J gene. The chain uses TRBV13-3 and TRBJ1-6; no firm D call. TRBJ1-6 is given ORF status, its function remaining uncertain. The germline CDR1 and CDR2 sequences are NNHDY and SYVADS. V lost 2 bases and J 1 base, leaving 4 bases between the germline ends. The CDR3 is 14 residues long. CDR3 in amino acids: CASSETSYNSPLYF. CDR3 DNA (partial): TGTGCCAGCAGTGAAACATCCTATAATTCGCCCCTCTAC.

Worth noting for this clone: Each gene name is a mouse one. CDR3 in amino acids: CASGDVGEKKETLYF. CDR3 DNA, as far as it was read: TGTGCCAGCGGTGATGTGGGGGAAAAGAAGGAAACGCTGTAT. The chain recombines TRBV13-2 with TRBJ2-3; perhaps TRBD2 as D (6 bases). The CDR3 extends 1 residue past the end of the read, so its final part is completed from the germline J gene. CDR3 size: 15 residues. The V gene lost 0 bases and the J gene lost 6 bases, with 14 bases spanning the gap. The germline gives CDR1 NNHNN, CDR2 SYGAGS (reference sequence).

This clone showed up just a few times. Gene names denote mouse genes. The CDR3 goes on 1 residue after the read ends, and that part is filled in from the germline J gene. The chain carries TRBV16 and TRBJ2-4; D call uncertain. The CDR3 sequence is 12 residues long. Germline CDR1 and CDR2: SGHSA and FRNQAP. V was pared by 5 bases and J by 1 base, with 4 bases between. CDR3 in amino acids: CASSGGQNTLYF. The CDR3 DNA, read in part, is TGTGCAAGCAGCGGGGGTCAAAACACCTTGTAC.

In regard to this clone: The gene names here belong to mouse. The CDR3 spells CASSPRQGAGNTLYF. The CDR3 bases that were read are TGTGCCAGCAGCCCTCGACAGGGGGCTGGAAATACGCTCTAT. The V call is TRBV26, the J call TRBJ1-3; 9 bases are a match to TRBD1. The DNA ends 1 residue before the CDR3 does, and the rest of the CDR3 is filled in from the germline J gene. J gave up 2 bases and V 6 bases, and 5 bases lay outside the gene matches. The CDR3 has 15 amino acids. Looked up from germline, CDR1 is KGHPV and CDR2 is FQNQEV (reference sequence).

Details on this clone: Genes and germline are mouse. Coverage ceases 1 residue before the CDR3 finishes, and the germline J gene fills in the end. V is TRBV26 and J is TRBJ2-5; 10 bases match TRBD2. The CDR3 has 14 residues. V shed 2 bases and J 4 bases; nucleotides not matched to a gene: 0. Germline loops: CDR1 KGHPV, CDR2 FQNQEV (reference sequence). The CDR3 sequence: CASSLGLGEDTQYF. The covered CDR3 bases are TGTGCCAGCAGTCTGGGACTGGGGGAAGACACCCAGTAC. Using reference TRBV26 and TRBJ2-5 for the parts outside the CDR3, the full variable domain is NSKVIQTPRYLVKGQGQKAKMRCIPEKGHPVVFWYQQNKNNEFKFLINFQNQEVLQQIDMTEKRFSAECPSNSPCSLEIQSSEAGDSALYLCASSLGLGEDTQYFGPGTRLLVL.

A word on this clone: Any gene name here is a mouse gene name. The read gets to within 1 residue of the CDR3 end, and the germline J gene fills in the rest. The chain uses TRBV15 and TRBJ2-1, with TRBD1 matching 7 bases. J lost 3 bases, V lost 6 bases, and 5 bases had no gene match. This CDR3 comprises 14 residues. In germline, CDR1 is SGHND, CDR2 FRSKSL. The CDR3 here is CASSPGTVYAEQFF. CDR3 DNA (partial): TGTGCCAGCAGCCCCGGGACAGTCTATGCTGAGCAGTTC.

This clone was found a few times. Mouse names are used for the genes. The missing CDR3 end, 1 residue past where the read stops, is filled in from the germline J gene. This sequence joins TRBV26 and TRBJ2-3; TRBD2 is a possible D gene (5 bases). Looked up from germline, CDR1 is KGHPV and CDR2 is FQNQEV (reference sequence). The CDR3 runs to 14 residues. Deletions cut 3 bases from V and 2 bases from J, with 9 bases between. Incomplete CDR3 DNA: TGTGCCAGCAGTCTTCGGACTTTTGCAGAAACGCTGTAT. Translated: CASSLRTFAETLY. The entire CDR3 reads CASSLRTFAETLYF.

A note on this clone: All gene names here are mouse names. The CDR3 end is not reached by the read, which stops 1 residue before it; the germline J gene fills it in. The chain joins TRBV14 to TRBJ1-6; 9 nucleotides match TRBD1. TRBJ1-6 is known as an ORF, though its function is uncertain. The CDR3 contains 15 residues. V lost 4 bases to trimming and J lost 4 bases; unmatched junction nucleotides: 3. CDR1 and CDR2 (germline): SGHDT, FRDEAV. The sequenced part of the CDR3 DNA is TGTGCCAGCAGTCCCGGGACAGGGTATAATTCGCCCCTCTAC. It codes for CASSPGTGYNSPLY. The whole CDR3 sequence reads CASSPGTGYNSPLYF.

By sample fraction, this clone is large (0.1 to 1%). Here the gene names and germline are mouse. The read is 1 residue too short to cover the CDR3 end, so that end is filled in from the germline J gene. This sequence joins TRBV26 and TRBJ1-4, with 7 bases that match TRBD1. In germline, CDR1 is KGHPV, CDR2 FQNQEV (reference sequence). The ends lost 6 bases at V and 1 base at J; junction bases unmatched: 2. The CDR3 loop spans 14 amino acids. This chain's CDR3 is CASSGTASNERLFF. The part of the CDR3 DNA that was read is TGTGCCAGCAGCGGGACAGCTTCCAACGAAAGATTATTT.

As to this clone: Each gene name is a mouse one. The missing CDR3 end, 1 residue past where the read stops, is filled in from the germline J gene. This rearrangement joins TRBV2 to TRBJ1-1, with unresolved D. Germline V gene data show CDR1 as LGHNA and CDR2 as YSYQKL. V was trimmed by 0 bases and J by 1 base, leaving 0 bases between them. The CDR3 sequence is 12 residues long. The CDR3 here is CASSQENTEVFF. The DNA read from the CDR3 is TGTGCCAGCAGCCAAGAAAACACAGAAGTCTTC.

This clone is large (0.1 to 1%) in the sample. Genes here carry mouse names. The part of the CDR3 DNA that was read is TGCACCTGCAGTGCAGACCCCCCGACTGGGGGGTATGAACAGTAC. It is translated as CTCSADPPTGGYEQY. The whole CDR3 is CTCSADPPTGGYEQYF. V gene TRBV1 combines with J gene TRBJ2-7; 10 bases agree with TRBD2. The sequenced fragment ends 1 residue before the CDR3 boundary, so the rest is inferred from the germline J gene. There are 16 residues in the CDR3. The V gene end was trimmed by 0 bases and the J gene end by 4 bases; junction bases not matched to a gene: 6. From germline, CDR1 is NSQYPW and CDR2 LRSPGD (reference sequence).

In regard to this clone: Germline and genes here are mouse. The read comes to an end 1 residue before the CDR3 does, leaving the germline J gene to fill in the end. This rearrangement joins TRBV13-3 to TRBJ1-6, with a tentative D call TRBD1 (5 bases). TRBJ1-6 is assigned to the ORF class and has an uncertain function. The CDR3 extends over 11 amino acids. Germline CDR1 reads NNHDY; CDR2 reads SYVADS. Between the trimmed V and J ends, which lost 6 bases and 10 bases, there was a span of 8 bases. The CDR3 sequence is CASIQGSPLYF. The part of the CDR3 DNA that was read is TGTGCCAGCATTCAGGGATCGCCCCTCTAC.

To note about this clone: The junction does not match germline at one end; this may be a read error. Gene labels here are mouse ones. The DNA ends 1 residue before the CDR3 does, and the rest of the CDR3 is filled in from the germline J gene. The V call is TRBV13-1, the J call TRBJ2-7, with D unclear. This CDR3 is built from 11 residues. Germline CDR1 and CDR2: NSHNY and SYGAGN. The CDR3: CASSFGYEQYF. Partial CDR3 DNA: TGTGCTAGCAGTTTTGGCTATGAACAGTAC.

Note on this clone: Genes here carry mouse names. Read coverage stops 1 residue before the CDR3 terminus; the germline J gene supplies the remainder. The chain carries TRBV16 and TRBJ2-2; 8 positions agree with TRBD1. Germline V gene sequence: CDR1 SGHSA, CDR2 FRNQAP. The CDR3 is 16 residues long. Losses at the gene ends were 5 bases for V and 0 bases for J; bases not matched to a gene: 5. Incomplete CDR3 DNA: TGTGCAAGCAGCCGACAGGGGAGAGCAAACACCGGGCAGCTCTAC. It yields the protein CASSRQGRANTGQLY. The entire CDR3 protein reads CASSRQGRANTGQLYF.

Regarding this clone: Mouse names are used for the genes. Coverage ceases 1 residue before the CDR3 finishes, and the germline J gene fills in the end. The chain recombines TRBV2 with TRBJ2-4, with D hard to call. With 0 bases removed from V and 6 bases from J, the gap between germline ends came to 4 bases. The CDR3 contains 12 residues. Germline CDR1 LGHNA, CDR2 YSYQKL. The CDR3 here is CASSQDGNTLYF. The CDR3 DNA, read in part, is TGTGCCAGCAGCCAAGATGGGAACACCTTGTAC.

With regard to this clone: Gene names and germline match the mouse. The read is 1 residue too short to cover the CDR3 end, so that end is filled in from the germline J gene. The V gene is TRBV26, the J gene TRBJ2-2; D uncertain. Germline V gene sequence: CDR1 KGHPV, CDR2 FQNQEV (reference sequence). The CDR3 is 12 residues long. V lost 0 bases and J lost 7, with 3 bases in between. CDR3 sequence reads: CASSLSDGQLYF. The CDR3 DNA, read in part, is TGTGCCAGCAGTCTGTCGGACGGGCAGCTCTAC.

By its share, this clone is large. Each gene name is a mouse one. The read finishes 1 residue shy of the CDR3 end, and the germline J gene is used to complete it. The chain uses TRBV14 and TRBJ2-3; TRBD2 aligns across 10 bases. In germline, CDR1 is SGHDT, CDR2 FRDEAV. CDR3 size: 16 residues. The ends lost 1 base at V and 2 bases at J; junction bases unmatched: 4. CDR3 DNA, as far as it was read: TGTGCCAGCAGTTTCCCTGGGGGGGCTATTGCAGAAACGCTGTAT. Translation: CASSFPGGAIAETLY. The complete CDR3 protein is CASSFPGGAIAETLYF.

By sample share, this clone is large. Genes and germline come from the mouse. The read terminates 1 residue ahead of where the CDR3 ends, so the germline J gene completes it. The chain is built from TRBV26 and TRBJ1-3; perhaps TRBD1 as D (6 bases). CDR1 is KGHPV, CDR2 FQNQEV, per germline (reference sequence). V lost 6 bases to trimming and J lost 0 bases, with 9 bases between them. The CDR3 has 14 residues. The CDR3 region is CASSTGNSGNTLYF. The sequenced part of the CDR3 DNA is TGTGCCAGCAGCACAGGGAATTCTGGAAATACGCTCTAT.

The sample holds one count of this clone. Here the gene names and germline are mouse. The read ends 1 residue early relative to the CDR3; the germline J gene fills the gap. The chain joins TRBV13-2 to TRBJ2-1; TRBD2 matches at 12 bases. This CDR3 region has 16 residues. V shed 2 bases and J 4 bases; nucleotides not matched to a gene: 4. Germline V gene data show CDR1 as NNHNN and CDR2 as SYGAGS (reference sequence). The CDR3 bases that were read are TGTGCCAGCGGTGACCGGGACTGGGGGGCATATGCTGAGCAGTTC. Translation gives CASGDRDWGAYAEQF. In full, the CDR3 reads CASGDRDWGAYAEQFF.

Remarks on this clone: All gene names here are mouse names. The read terminates 1 residue ahead of where the CDR3 ends, so the germline J gene completes it. This sequence joins TRBV26 and TRBJ2-3; TRBD2 is a possible D gene (5 bases). Germline lookup yields CDR1 KGHPV and CDR2 FQNQEV (reference sequence). V was clipped by 2 bases and J by 0 bases, with 9 bases between them. This CDR3 region has 15 residues. CDR3 in amino acids: CASSLGWTSAETLYF. CDR3 bases read: TGTGCCAGCAGTCTGGGGTGGACTAGTGCAGAAACGCTGTAT.

For this clone: Genes here carry mouse names. The read ends 1 residue shy of where the CDR3 ends; the end is completed using the germline J gene. V and J are TRBV20 and TRBJ1-5, with D possibly matching TRBD1 (5 bases). This CDR3 is 12 amino acids long. Trimming removed 2 bases from V and 3 bases from J, with 5 bases in between. Germline V gene lookup returns CDR1 GFQATS and CDR2 STVNSAI. Incomplete CDR3 DNA: TGTGGTGCTAGGAGGGGCAACCAGGCTCCGCTT. Translating gives CGARRGNQAPL. The full CDR3 reads CGARRGNQAPLF.

This clone was observed a single time. With a much larger clone just one base away, this may be a read error. The genes are named according to mouse. The observed sequence ends 1 residue before the CDR3 terminus, with the missing tail filled in from the germline J gene. J is TRBJ2-7 and V is TRBV29; D uncertain. The CDR3 is 11 amino acids. CDR1 and CDR2 (germline): MSHET, SYDVDS. Incomplete CDR3 DNA: TGTCCTAGCAGTTTTGGCTATGAACAGTAC. Amino acid sequence: CPSSFGYEQY. The whole CDR3 reads CPSSFGYEQYF.